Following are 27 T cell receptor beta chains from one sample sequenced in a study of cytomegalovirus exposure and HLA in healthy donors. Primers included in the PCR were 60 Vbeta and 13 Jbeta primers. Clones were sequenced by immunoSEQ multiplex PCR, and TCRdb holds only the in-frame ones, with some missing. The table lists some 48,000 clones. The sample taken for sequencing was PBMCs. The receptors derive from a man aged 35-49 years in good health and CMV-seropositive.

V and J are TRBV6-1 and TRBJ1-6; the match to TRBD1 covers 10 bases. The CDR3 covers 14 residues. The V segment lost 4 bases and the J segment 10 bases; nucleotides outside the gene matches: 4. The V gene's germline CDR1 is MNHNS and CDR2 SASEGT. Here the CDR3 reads CASSGTGGDSPLHF. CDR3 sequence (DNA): TGTGCCAGCAGTGGGACAGGGGGAGACTCACCCCTCCACTTT.

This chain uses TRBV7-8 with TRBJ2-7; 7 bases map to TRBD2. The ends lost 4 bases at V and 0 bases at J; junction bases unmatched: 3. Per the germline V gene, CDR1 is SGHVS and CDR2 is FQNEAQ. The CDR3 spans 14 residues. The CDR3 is CASSSASGSYEQYF. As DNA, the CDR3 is TGTGCCAGCAGCTCGGCTAGCGGCTCCTACGAGCAGTACTTC.

CDR3 sequence: CASSPARRGETQYF. CDR3 nucleotides: TGTGCCAGCAGCCCCGCCCGGCGGGGGGAGACCCAGTACTTC. The J gene is TRBJ2-5, the V gene TRBV5-4; 7 bases map to TRBD2. V shed 4 bases, J shed 5 bases, and the junction held 8 bases outside the gene matches. The CDR3 has 14 residues. Germline CDR1 SGHNT, CDR2 YYREEE (reference sequence).

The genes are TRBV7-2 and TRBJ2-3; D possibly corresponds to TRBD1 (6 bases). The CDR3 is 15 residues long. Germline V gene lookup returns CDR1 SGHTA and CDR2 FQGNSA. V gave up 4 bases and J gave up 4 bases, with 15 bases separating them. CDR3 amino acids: CASSSAGVIADTQYF. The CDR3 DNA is TGTGCCAGCAGCTCTGCAGGGGTGATAGCAGATACGCAGTATTTT. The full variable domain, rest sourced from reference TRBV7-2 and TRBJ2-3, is GAGVSQSPSNKVTEKGKDVELRCDPISGHTALYWYRQSLGQGLEFLIYFQGNSAPDKSGLPSDRFSAERTGGSVSTLTIQRTQQEDSAVYLCASSSAGVIADTQYFGPGTRLTVL.

The CDR3 here is CASSLTGWSGYTF. The CDR3, as DNA: TGTGCCAGCAGTTTGACAGGGTGGAGTGGCTACACCTTC. This chain uses TRBV27 with TRBJ1-2, with 7 nucleotides matching TRBD1. The ends lost 3 bases at V and 7 bases at J; junction bases unmatched: 5. The CDR3 contains 13 residues. Germline CDR1 and CDR2: MNHEY and SMNVEV (reference sequence).

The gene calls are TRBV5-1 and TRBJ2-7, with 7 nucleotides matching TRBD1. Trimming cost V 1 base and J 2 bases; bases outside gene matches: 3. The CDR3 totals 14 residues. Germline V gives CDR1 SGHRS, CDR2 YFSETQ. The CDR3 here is CASSLSQGPYEQYF. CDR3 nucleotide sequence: TGCGCCAGCAGCTTGTCACAGGGGCCCTACGAGCAGTACTTC. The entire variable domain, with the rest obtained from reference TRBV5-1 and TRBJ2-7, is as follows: KAGVTQTPRYLIKTRGQQVTLSCSPISGHRSVSWYQQTPGQGLQFLFEYFSETQRNKGNFPGRFSGRQFSNSRSEMNVSTLELGDSALYLCASSLSQGPYEQYFGPGTRLTVT.

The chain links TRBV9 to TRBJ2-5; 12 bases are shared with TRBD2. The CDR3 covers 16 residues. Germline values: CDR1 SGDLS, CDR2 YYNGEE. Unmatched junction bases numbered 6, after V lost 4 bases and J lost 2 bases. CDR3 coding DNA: TGTGCCAGCAGCCCCCCACTAGCGGGAGGACAAGAGACCCAGTACTTC. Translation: CASSPPLAGGQETQYF.

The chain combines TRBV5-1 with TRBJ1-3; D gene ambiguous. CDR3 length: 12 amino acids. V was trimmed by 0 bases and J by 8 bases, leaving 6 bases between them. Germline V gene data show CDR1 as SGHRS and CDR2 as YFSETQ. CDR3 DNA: TGCGCCAGCAGCTTGGACGGGGACACCATATATTTT. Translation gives CASSLDGDTIYF.

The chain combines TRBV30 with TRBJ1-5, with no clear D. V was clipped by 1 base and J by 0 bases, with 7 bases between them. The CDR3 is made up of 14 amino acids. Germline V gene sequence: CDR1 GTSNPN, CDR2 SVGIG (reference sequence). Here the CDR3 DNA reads TGTGCCTGGAGTGGCGGGGATAGCAATCAGCCCCAGCATTTT. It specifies CAWSGGDSNQPQHF.

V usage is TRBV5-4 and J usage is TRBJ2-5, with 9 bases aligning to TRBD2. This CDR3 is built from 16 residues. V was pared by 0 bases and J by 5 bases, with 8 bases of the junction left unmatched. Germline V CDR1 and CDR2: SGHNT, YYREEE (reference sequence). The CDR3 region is CASSLDSGGLGETQYF. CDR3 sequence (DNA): TGTGCCAGCAGCTTGGACAGCGGGGGGCTGGGGGAGACCCAGTACTTC. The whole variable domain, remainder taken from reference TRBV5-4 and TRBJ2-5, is ETGVTQSPTHLIKTRGQQVTLRCSSQSGHNTVSWYQQALGQGPQFIFQYYREEENGRGNFPPRFSGLQFPNYSSELNVNALELDDSALYLCASSLDSGGLGETQYFGPGTRLLVL.

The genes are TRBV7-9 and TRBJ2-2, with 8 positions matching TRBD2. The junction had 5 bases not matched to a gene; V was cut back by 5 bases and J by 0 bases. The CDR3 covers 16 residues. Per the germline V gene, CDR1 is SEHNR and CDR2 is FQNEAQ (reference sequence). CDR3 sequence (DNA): TGTGCCAGCAGCCCGCGTAGCGGGGCGAACACCGGGGAGCTGTTTTTT. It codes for CASSPRSGANTGELFF.

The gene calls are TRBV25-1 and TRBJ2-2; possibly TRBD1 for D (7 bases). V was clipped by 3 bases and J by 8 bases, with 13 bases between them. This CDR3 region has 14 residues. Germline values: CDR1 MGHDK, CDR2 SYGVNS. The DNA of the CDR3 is TGTGCCAGCAGTGATCAGGGGGGACTGGGGGAGCTGTTTTTT. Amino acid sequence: CASSDQGGLGELFF.

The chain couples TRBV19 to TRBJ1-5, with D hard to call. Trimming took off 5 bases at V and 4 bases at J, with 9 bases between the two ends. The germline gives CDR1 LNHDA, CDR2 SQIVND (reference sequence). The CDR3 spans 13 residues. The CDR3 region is CASSPGINQPQHF. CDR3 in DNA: TGTGCCAGTAGTCCCGGGATAAATCAGCCCCAGCATTTT.

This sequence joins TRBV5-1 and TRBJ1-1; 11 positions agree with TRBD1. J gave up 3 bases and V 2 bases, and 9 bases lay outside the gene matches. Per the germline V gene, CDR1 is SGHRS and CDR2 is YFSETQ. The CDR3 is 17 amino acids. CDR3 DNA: TGCGCCAGCAGCTTCTTCCGGGACAGGGGGAGGGACACTGAAGCTTTCTTT. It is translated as CASSFFRDRGRDTEAFF.

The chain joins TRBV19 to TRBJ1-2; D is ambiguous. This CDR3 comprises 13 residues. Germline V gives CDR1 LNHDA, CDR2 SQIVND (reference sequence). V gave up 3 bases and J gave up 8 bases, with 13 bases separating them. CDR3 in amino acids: CASSIAGGLGYTF. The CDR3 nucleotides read TGTGCCAGTAGTATCGCCGGTGGGCTGGGCTACACCTTC. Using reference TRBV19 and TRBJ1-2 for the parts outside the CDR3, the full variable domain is DGGITQSPKYLFRKEGQNVTLSCEQNLNHDAMYWYRQDPGQGLRLIYYSQIVNDFQKGDIAEGYSVSREKKESFPLTVTSAQKNPTAFYLCASSIAGGLGYTFGSGTRLTVV.

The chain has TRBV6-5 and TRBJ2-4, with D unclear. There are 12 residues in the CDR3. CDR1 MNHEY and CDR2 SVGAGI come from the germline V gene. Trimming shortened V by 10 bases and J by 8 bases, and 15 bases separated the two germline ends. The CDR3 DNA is TGTGCCACGCGTTTCAGTGAGGACATTCAGTACTTC. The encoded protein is CATRFSEDIQYF.

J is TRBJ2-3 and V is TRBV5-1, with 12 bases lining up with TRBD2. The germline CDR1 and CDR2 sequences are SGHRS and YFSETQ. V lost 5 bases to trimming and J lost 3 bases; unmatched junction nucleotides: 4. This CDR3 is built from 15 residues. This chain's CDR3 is CASRSTSGRTDTQYF. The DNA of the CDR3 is TGCGCCAGCAGATCGACTAGCGGGAGAACAGATACGCAGTATTTT.

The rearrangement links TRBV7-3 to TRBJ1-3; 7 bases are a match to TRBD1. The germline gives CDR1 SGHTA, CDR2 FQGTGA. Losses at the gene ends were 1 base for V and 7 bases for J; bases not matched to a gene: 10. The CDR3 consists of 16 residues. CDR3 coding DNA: TGTGCCAGCAGCTTAAAGGAGGGGGCGCGGTACAACACCATATATTTT. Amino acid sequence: CASSLKEGARYNTIYF.

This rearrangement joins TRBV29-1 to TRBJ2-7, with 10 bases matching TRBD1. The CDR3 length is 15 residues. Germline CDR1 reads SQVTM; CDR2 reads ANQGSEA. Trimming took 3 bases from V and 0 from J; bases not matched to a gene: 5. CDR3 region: CSVDGTGDGSYEQYF. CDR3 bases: TGCAGCGTTGATGGGACAGGGGATGGCTCCTACGAGCAGTACTTC.

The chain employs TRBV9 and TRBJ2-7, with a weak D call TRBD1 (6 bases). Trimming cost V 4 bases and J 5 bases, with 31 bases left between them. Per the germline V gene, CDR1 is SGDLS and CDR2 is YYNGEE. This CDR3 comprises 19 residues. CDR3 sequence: CASSPTSVVVGQGVHEQYF. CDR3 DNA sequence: TGTGCCAGCAGCCCTACCTCTGTAGTCGTGGGACAAGGCGTCCACGAGCAGTACTTC.

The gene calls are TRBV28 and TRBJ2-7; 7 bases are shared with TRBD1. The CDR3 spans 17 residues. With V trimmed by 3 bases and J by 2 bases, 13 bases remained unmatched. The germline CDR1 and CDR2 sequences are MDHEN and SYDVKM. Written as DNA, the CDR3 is TGTGCCAGCAGTTTTCCACCCACCGGGACAGCCGCCTACGAGCAGTACTTC. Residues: CASSFPPTGTAAYEQYF.

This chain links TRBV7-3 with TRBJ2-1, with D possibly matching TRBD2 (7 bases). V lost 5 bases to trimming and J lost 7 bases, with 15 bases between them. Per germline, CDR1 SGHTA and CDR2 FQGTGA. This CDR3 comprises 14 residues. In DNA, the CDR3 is TGTGCCAGCAGCCCTGGGGGGGGCTCAAATGAGCAGTTCTTC. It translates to CASSPGGGSNEQFF.

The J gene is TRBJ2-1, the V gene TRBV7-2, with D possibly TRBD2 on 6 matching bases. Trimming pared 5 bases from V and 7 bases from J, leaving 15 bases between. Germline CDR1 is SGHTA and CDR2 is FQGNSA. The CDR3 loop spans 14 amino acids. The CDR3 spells CASSPGTSGNEQFF. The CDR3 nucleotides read TGTGCCAGCAGCCCCGGGACTTCAGGGAATGAGCAGTTCTTC.

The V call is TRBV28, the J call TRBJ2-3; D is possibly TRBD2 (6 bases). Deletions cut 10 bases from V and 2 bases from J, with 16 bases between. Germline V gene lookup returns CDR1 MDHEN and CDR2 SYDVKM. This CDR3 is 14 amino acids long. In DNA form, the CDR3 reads TGTGCCATCACGTCTGGGGGGAACACAGATACGCAGTATTTT. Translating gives CAITSGGNTDTQYF.

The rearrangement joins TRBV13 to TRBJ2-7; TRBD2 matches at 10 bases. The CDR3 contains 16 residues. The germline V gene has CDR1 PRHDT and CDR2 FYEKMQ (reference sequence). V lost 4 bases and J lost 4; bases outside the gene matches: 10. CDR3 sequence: CASSYRAGGPAYEQYF. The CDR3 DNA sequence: TGTGCCAGCAGCTACCGAGCGGGAGGGCCAGCGTACGAGCAGTACTTC.

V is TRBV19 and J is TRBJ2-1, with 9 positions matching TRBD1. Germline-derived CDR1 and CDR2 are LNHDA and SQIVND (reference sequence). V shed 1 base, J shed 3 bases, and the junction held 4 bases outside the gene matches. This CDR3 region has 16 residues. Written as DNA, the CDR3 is TGTGCCAGTAGTATAGGCGGACAGGGGTACTACAATGAGCAGTTCTTC. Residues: CASSIGGQGYYNEQFF.

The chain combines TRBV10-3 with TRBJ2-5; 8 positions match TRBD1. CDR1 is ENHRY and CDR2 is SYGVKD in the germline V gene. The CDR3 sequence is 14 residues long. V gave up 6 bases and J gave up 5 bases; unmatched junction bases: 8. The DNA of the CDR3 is TGTGCCATCAGCGGACAGGGAGTGGGGGAGACCCAGTACTTC. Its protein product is CAISGQGVGETQYF.